Given below is one T cell receptor beta chain in context. This specimen belongs to a study of blood T cell repertoires in COVID-19. Looking at the study overall: Sites across the United States, Italy and Spain contributed samples from acute and convalescent COVID-19. Nucleic acid was either cDNA or gDNA, and it came from T cells, B-cell-depleted T cells, or PBMCs.

Trimming took 6 bases from V and 4 from J; bases not matched to a gene: 5. The germline V gene encodes CDR1 MDHEN and CDR2 SYDVKM. The CDR3 is made up of 14 amino acids. Methods used by the authors: Amplification of reference gene primers provided the estimated nucleated cell counts. TCRdb's table, derived via immunoSEQ multiplex PCR, lists solely in-frame clones and lacks some. V, J and clone size derive from that table, while D and trimming were established from the DNA sequence. The data contain under 350,000 clones, roughly 80% of them singletons. The specimen was peripheral blood. The J gene is TRBJ2-1, the V gene TRBV28, with 8 bases fitting TRBD2. The receptor was isolated from a woman in her fifties or sixties who had recovered from COVID-19. The CDR3 nucleotides read TGTGCCAGCAGCCCGGGAGGGGGTTACAATGAGCAGTTCTTC. This gives the protein CASSPGGGYNEQFF.